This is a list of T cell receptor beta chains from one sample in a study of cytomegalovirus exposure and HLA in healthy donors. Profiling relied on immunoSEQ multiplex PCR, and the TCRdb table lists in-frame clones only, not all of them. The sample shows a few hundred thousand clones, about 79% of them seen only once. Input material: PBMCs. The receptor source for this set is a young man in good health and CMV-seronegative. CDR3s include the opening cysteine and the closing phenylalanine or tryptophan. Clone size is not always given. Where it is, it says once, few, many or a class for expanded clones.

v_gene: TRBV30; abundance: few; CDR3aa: CAWTSGSWSTGELFF
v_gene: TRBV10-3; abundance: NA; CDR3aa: CAISTTGTASGNTIYF
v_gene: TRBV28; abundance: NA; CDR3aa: CASSPTGTGNSYEQYF
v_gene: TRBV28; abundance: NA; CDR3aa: CASSPPGLAPTDTQYF
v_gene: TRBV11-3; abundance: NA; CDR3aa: CASSLQGDTEAFF
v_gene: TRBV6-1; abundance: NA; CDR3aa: CASKIRGDYEQYF
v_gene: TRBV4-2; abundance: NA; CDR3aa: CASSQDQGQGGYEQYF
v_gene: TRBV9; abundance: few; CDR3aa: CASSGLNTEAFF
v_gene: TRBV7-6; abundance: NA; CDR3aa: CASSTGQYNQPQHF
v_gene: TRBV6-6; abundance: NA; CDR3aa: CASRNGQGGIPGELFF
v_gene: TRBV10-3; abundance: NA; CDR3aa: CATRLAEQNGELFF
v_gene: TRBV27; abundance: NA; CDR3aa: CASSTVAGGHEQYF